The rows below give T cell receptor beta chains drawn from one sample of a study of OX40 agonist ivuxolimab in advanced cancers. Sequencing was performed with immunoSEQ multiplex PCR; in TCRdb, only in-frame clones are kept and a portion is missing. The table has 74,000 or so clones, 90% seen once. Sequenced here: CD4+ or CD8+ T cells sorted from blood, sampled in a trial of the OX40 agonist ivuxolimab. Receptor source: an adult with an advanced solid tumor such as melanoma, head and neck, liver or kidney cancer. CDR3s leave out the opening cysteine and the closing phenylalanine or tryptophan.

j_gene: TRBJ2-3; v_gene: TRBV11-3; len: 13; CDR3aa: ASSLVPASTDTQY
j_gene: TRBJ1-6; v_gene: TRBV4-2; len: 14; CDR3aa: ASSQEGWGVRSPLH
j_gene: TRBJ2-5; v_gene: TRBV11-3; len: 13; CDR3aa: ASSLATGLSETQY
j_gene: TRBJ2-7; v_gene: TRBV6-1; len: 12; CDR3aa: ASSRVQGDYEQY
j_gene: TRBJ2-1; v_gene: TRBV9; len: 14; CDR3aa: ASSASGGLARNEQF
j_gene: TRBJ2-5; v_gene: TRBV7-2; len: 16; CDR3aa: ASSLNPWTSGGAETQY
j_gene: TRBJ2-7; v_gene: TRBV7-6; len: 13; CDR3aa: ASSLDRDSSYEQY
j_gene: TRBJ2-5; v_gene: TRBV9; len: 13; CDR3aa: ASSVAVGYQETQY
j_gene: TRBJ2-3; v_gene: TRBV5-1; len: 11; CDR3aa: ASSPSQGDTQY
j_gene: TRBJ2-7; v_gene: TRBV2; len: 11; CDR3aa: ASIGLAGGEQY
j_gene: TRBJ1-2; v_gene: TRBV6-1; len: 11; CDR3aa: ASSERGIWGYT
j_gene: TRBJ1-1; v_gene: TRBV19; len: 12; CDR3aa: ASRLRTGSPEAF
j_gene: TRBJ2-1; v_gene: TRBV28; len: 14; CDR3aa: ASYDRLAGGPNEQF
j_gene: .; v_gene: TRBV5-1; len: 12; CDR3aa: ASSFSNFMDEQY
j_gene: TRBJ2-1; v_gene: TRBV28; len: 12; CDR3aa: ASRRRESYNEQF
j_gene: TRBJ1-1; v_gene: TRBV30; len: 12; CDR3aa: ASLVGSGRGEAF
j_gene: TRBJ1-5; v_gene: TRBV5-5; len: 15; CDR3aa: ASSLGGGQRIGQPQH
j_gene: TRBJ1-5; v_gene: TRBV27; len: 13; CDR3aa: ASSPGPSGNQPQH
j_gene: TRBJ2-1; v_gene: TRBV9; len: 18; CDR3aa: ASSAVRVIAGEVLYNEQF
j_gene: TRBJ2-1; v_gene: TRBV30; len: 12; CDR3aa: AWSSYPIDNEQF
j_gene: TRBJ2-7; v_gene: TRBV4-3; len: 13; CDR3aa: ASSQDPGDPPIRY
j_gene: TRBJ2-3; v_gene: TRBV7-9; len: 14; CDR3aa: ASSLAGTGGSDTQY
j_gene: TRBJ1-6; v_gene: TRBV6-1; len: 14; CDR3aa: ASSGLIGSYNSPLH
j_gene: TRBJ2-7; v_gene: TRBV6-6; len: 12; CDR3aa: ASTPPGQSYEQY
j_gene: TRBJ2-7; v_gene: TRBV11-2; len: 13; CDR3aa: ASSLAPGNHNEQY
j_gene: TRBJ2-5; v_gene: TRBV4-2; len: 11; CDR3aa: ASSLWGGETQY
j_gene: TRBJ2-7; v_gene: TRBV5-4; len: 14; CDR3aa: ASSDLRATGGNEQY
j_gene: TRBJ1-2; v_gene: TRBV6-5; len: 9; CDR3aa: ASRTNDGYT
j_gene: TRBJ2-7; v_gene: TRBV4-1; len: 11; CDR3aa: ASSLDSSYEQY
j_gene: TRBJ1-2; v_gene: TRBV28; len: 15; CDR3aa: ASSSPTSTGGSYGYT
j_gene: TRBJ1-1; v_gene: TRBV19; len: 11; CDR3aa: ASSRALDTEAF
j_gene: TRBJ1-1; v_gene: TRBV18; len: 11; CDR3aa: ASSPALNTEAF
j_gene: TRBJ2-1; v_gene: TRBV19; len: 11; CDR3aa: ASSTRGLTEQF
j_gene: TRBJ2-2; v_gene: TRBV6-5; len: 13; CDR3aa: ASSLGRASTGELF
j_gene: TRBJ2-2; v_gene: TRBV6-4; len: 12; CDR3aa: ASRLAGLTGELF
j_gene: TRBJ2-1; v_gene: TRBV10-3; len: 13; CDR3aa: AISESGGQYNEQF
j_gene: TRBJ2-4; v_gene: TRBV4-1; len: 19; CDR3aa: ASSQDPLQGGRVLAKNIQY
j_gene: TRBJ1-4; v_gene: TRBV11-2; len: 15; CDR3aa: ASSLGDIFNPNEKLF
j_gene: TRBJ2-4; v_gene: TRBV23-1; len: 11; CDR3aa: ASSRRAKNIQY
j_gene: TRBJ1-1; v_gene: TRBV7-2; len: 11; CDR3aa: ASSLGMGTEAF
j_gene: TRBJ1-3; v_gene: TRBV6-1; len: 11; CDR3aa: ASSEGGGNTIY
j_gene: TRBJ2-7; v_gene: TRBV7-9; len: 10; CDR3aa: AGRDSTYEQY
j_gene: TRBJ1-2; v_gene: TRBV5-1; len: 12; CDR3aa: ASSFESRDRGYT
j_gene: TRBJ2-1; v_gene: TRBV14; len: 11; CDR3aa: ASSQDWVGEQF
j_gene: TRBJ1-1; v_gene: TRBV7-9; len: 11; CDR3aa: ASSLAGNTEAF
j_gene: TRBJ2-7; v_gene: TRBV6-6; len: 13; CDR3aa: ASSSGDREVYEQY
j_gene: TRBJ2-2; v_gene: TRBV28; len: 13; CDR3aa: ASSWDRGNTGELF
j_gene: TRBJ2-1; v_gene: TRBV10-3; len: 11; CDR3aa: AIGQEFRDEQF
j_gene: TRBJ1-6; v_gene: TRBV5-1; len: 13; CDR3aa: ASSLAGSYNSPLH
j_gene: TRBJ2-7; v_gene: TRBV6-6; len: 10; CDR3aa: ASSYSGSHEY